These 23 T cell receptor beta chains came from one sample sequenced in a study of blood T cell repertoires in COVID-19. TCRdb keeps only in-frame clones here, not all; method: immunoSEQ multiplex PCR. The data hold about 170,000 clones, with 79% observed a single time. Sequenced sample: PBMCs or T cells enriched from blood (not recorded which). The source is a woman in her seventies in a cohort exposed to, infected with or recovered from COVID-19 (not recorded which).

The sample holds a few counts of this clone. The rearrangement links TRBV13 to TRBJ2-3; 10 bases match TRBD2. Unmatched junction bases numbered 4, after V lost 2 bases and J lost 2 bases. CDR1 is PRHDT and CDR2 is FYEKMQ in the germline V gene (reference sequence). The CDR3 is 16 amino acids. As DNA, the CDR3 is TGTGCCAGCAGCTTAAGAGCGGGAGGGCCCACAGATACGCAGTATTTT. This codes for CASSLRAGGPTDTQYF.

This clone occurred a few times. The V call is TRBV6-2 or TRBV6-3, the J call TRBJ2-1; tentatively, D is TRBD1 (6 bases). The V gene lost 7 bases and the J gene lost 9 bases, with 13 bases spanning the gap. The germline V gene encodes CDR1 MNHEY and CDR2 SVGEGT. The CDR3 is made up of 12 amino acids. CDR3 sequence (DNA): TGTGCCAGCACCCCGCAGGGGTTTGAGCAGTTCTTC. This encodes CASTPQGFEQFF.

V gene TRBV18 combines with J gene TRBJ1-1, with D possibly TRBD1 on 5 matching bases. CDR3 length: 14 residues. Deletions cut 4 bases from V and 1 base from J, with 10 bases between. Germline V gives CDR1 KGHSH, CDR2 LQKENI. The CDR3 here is CASSLGLTNTEAFF. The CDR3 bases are TGTGCCAGCTCACTGGGACTTACGAACACTGAAGCTTTCTTT.

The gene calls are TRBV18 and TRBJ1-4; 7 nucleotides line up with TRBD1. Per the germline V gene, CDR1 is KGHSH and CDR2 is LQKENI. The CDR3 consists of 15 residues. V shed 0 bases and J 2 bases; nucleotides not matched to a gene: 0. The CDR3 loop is CASSPPGQTNEKLFF. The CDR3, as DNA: TGTGCCAGCTCACCACCGGGACAGACTAATGAAAAACTGTTTTTT.

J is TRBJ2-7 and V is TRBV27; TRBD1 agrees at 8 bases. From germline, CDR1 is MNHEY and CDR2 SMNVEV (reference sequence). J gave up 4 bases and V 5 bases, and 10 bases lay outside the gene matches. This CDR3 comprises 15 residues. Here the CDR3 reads CASSVTGTGFYEQYF. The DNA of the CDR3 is TGTGCCAGCAGTGTAACCGGGACAGGCTTTTACGAGCAGTACTTC.

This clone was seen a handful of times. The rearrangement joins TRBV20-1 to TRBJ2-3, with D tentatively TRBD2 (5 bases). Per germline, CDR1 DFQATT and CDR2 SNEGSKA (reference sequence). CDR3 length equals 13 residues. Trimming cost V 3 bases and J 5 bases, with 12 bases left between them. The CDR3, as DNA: TGCAGTGCTAGTCGGGGTCAAGTAGATACGCAGTATTTT. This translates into CSASRGQVDTQYF.

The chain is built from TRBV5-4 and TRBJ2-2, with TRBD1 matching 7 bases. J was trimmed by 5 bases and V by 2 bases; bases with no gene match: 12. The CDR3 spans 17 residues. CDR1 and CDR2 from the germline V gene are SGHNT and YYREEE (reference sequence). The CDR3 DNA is TGTGCCAGCAGCTTTCCTACAGGGGCCGGGAAGACCGGGGAGCTGTTTTTT. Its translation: CASSFPTGAGKTGELFF.

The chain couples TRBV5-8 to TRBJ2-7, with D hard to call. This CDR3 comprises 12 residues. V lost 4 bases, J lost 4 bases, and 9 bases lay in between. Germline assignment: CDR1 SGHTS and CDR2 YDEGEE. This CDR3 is CASSRPGYEQYF. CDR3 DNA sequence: TGTGCCAGCAGCCGACCAGGATACGAGCAGTACTTC.

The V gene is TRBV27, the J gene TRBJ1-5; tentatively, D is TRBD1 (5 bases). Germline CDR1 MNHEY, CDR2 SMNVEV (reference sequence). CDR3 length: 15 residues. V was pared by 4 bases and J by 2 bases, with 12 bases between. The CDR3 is CASSSSGLGNQPQHF. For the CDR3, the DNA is TGTGCCAGCAGTTCCTCAGGGCTGGGCAATCAGCCCCAGCATTTT.

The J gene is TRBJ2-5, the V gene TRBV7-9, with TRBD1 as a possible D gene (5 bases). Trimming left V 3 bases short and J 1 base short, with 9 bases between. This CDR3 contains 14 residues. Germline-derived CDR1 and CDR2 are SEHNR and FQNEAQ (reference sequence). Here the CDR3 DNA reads TGTGCCAGCAGCTTGGCAGGGATCCAAGAGACCCAGTACTTC. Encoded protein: CASSLAGIQETQYF.

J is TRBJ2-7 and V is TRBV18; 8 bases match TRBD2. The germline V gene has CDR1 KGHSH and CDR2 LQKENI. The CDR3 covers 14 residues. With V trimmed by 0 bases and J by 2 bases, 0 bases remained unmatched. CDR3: CASSPPAGAYEQYF. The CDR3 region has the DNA TGTGCCAGCTCACCACCAGCGGGGGCCTACGAGCAGTACTTC.

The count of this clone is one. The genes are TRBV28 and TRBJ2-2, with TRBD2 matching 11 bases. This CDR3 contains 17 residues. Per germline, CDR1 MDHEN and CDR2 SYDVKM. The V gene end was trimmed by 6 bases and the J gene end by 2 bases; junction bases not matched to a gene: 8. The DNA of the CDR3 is TGTGCCAGCAGGACTACTAGCGGGAGTGTTAACACCGGGGAGCTGTTTTTT. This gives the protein CASRTTSGSVNTGELFF.

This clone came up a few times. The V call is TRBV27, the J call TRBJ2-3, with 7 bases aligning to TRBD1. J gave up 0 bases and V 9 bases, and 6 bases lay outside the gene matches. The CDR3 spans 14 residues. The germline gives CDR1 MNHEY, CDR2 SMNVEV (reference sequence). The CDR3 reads CASKEQGSTDTQYF. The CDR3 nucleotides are TGTGCCAGTAAGGAACAGGGGAGCACAGATACGCAGTATTTT.

The CDR3 loop is CAISEGRSSGLVFDEQYF. Written as DNA, the CDR3 is TGTGCCATCAGTGAGGGGAGATCCTCGGGCCTTGTATTCGACGAGCAGTACTTC. The chain employs TRBV10-3 and TRBJ2-7; tentative D call: TRBD2 (5 bases). Germline CDR1 ENHRY, CDR2 SYGVKD. There are 18 residues in the CDR3. With 2 bases removed from V and 5 bases from J, the gap between germline ends came to 25 bases.

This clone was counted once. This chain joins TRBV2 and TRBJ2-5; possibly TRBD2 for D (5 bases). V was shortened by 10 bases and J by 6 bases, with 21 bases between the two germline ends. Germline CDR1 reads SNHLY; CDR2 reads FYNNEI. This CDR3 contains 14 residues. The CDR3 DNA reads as TGTGCCACGACCGGGGATAGGACGGTTCAGACCCAGTACTTC. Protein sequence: CATTGDRTVQTQYF.

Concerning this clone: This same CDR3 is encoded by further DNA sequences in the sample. The CDR3 DNA reads as TGTGCCAGCAGCCAAGAGGGGGGCTACGAGCAGTACTTC. Encoded protein: CASSQEGGYEQYF. This sequence joins TRBV3-1 (or the pseudogene TRBV3-2) and TRBJ2-7, with D possibly matching TRBD2 (6 bases). Germline values: CDR1 LGHDT, CDR2 YNNKEL (reference sequence). V was pared by 0 bases and J by 3 bases, with 6 bases between. This CDR3 has 13 residues.

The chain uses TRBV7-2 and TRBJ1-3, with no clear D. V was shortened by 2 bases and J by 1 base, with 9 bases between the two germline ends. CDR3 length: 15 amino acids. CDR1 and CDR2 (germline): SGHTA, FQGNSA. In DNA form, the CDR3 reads TGTGCCAGCAGCTTAAGTTCGGGGTCTGGAAACACCATATATTTT. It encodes CASSLSSGSGNTIYF.

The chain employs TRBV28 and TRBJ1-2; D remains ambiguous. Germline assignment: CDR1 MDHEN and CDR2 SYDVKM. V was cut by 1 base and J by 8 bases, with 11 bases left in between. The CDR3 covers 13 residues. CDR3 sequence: CASSLLGSGGYTF. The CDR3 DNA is TGTGCCAGCAGTTTATTAGGGAGTGGGGGCTACACCTTC.

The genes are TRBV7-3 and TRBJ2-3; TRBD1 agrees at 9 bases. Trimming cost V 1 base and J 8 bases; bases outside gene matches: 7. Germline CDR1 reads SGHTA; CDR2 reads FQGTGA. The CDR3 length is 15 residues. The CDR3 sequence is CASSLIGTGLGTQYF. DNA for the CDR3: TGTGCCAGCAGCTTAATCGGGACAGGGTTAGGTACGCAGTATTTT.

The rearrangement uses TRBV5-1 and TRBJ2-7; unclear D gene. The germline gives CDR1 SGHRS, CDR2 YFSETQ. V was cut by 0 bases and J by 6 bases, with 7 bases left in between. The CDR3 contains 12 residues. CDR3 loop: CASSLGHSEQYF. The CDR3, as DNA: TGCGCCAGCAGCTTGGGTCATTCCGAGCAGTACTTC.

The CDR3 sequence: CASRIARGNQPQHF. Written as DNA, the CDR3 is TGTGCCAGCCGAATAGCTAGGGGAAATCAGCCCCAGCATTTT. The chain couples TRBV6-5 to TRBJ1-5; maybe TRBD1 (5 bases). From germline, CDR1 is MNHEY and CDR2 SVGAGI. The CDR3 covers 14 residues. V shed 8 bases and J shed 4 bases, with 15 bases lying between them.

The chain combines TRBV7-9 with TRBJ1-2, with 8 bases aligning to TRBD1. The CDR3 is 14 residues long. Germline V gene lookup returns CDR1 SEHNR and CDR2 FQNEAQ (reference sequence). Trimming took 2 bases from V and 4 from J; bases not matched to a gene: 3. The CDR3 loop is CASSLQGQGYGYTF. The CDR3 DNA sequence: TGTGCCAGCAGCTTACAAGGACAGGGCTATGGCTACACCTTC.

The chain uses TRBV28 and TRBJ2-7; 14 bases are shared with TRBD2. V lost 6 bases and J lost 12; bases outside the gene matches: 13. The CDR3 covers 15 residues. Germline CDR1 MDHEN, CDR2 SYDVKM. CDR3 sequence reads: CASSLSYGLAGGAYF. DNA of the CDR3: TGTGCCAGCAGCCTCTCTTACGGACTAGCGGGAGGTGCGTACTTC.